Listed below are T cell receptor beta chains from one sample, sequenced in a study of OX40 agonist ivuxolimab in advanced cancers. TCRdb's table, derived via immunoSEQ multiplex PCR, lists solely in-frame clones and lacks some. The sample has about 64,000 clones; 88% are singletons. This material consisted of CD4+ or CD8+ T cells sorted from blood, taken in a trial of the OX40 agonist ivuxolimab. The source of these receptors is an adult with an advanced solid tumor such as melanoma, head and neck, liver or kidney cancer. The CDR3 runs from the conserved cysteine through the conserved F or W. D genes are given only for firm matches. A row's size may be missing; if present it is once, few, many or a size class.

J: TRBJ1-2
length: 15
V: TRBV28
size: .
D: .
CDR3: CASSPRDRPNYGYTF
DNA: TGTGCCAGCAGTCCCCGCGACAGGCCTAACTATGGCTACACCTTC

J: TRBJ1-2
length: 14
V: TRBV19
size: .
D: .
CDR3: CATLRQGPGYGYTF
DNA: TGTGCCACCCTTAGGCAAGGGCCGGGCTATGGCTACACCTTC

J: TRBJ1-4
length: 12
V: TRBV2
size: .
D: .
CDR3: CASTWGGEKLFF
DNA: TGTGCCAGTACCTGGGGGGGGGAAAAACTGTTTTTT

J: TRBJ2-2
length: 14
V: TRBV9
size: once
D: .
CDR3: CASSVNTDTGELFF
DNA: TGTGCCAGCAGCGTTAATACAGACACCGGGGAGCTGTTTTTT

J: TRBJ2-1
length: 14
V: TRBV27
size: .
D: TRBD2
CDR3: CASSLSGRGDEQFF
DNA: TGTGCCAGCAGTTTAAGCGGGAGAGGCGATGAGCAGTTCTTC

J: TRBJ1-5
length: 15
V: TRBV6-5
size: .
D: .
CDR3: CASSYSAGVNQPQHF
DNA: TGTGCCAGCAGTTACTCGGCGGGGGTAAATCAGCCCCAGCATTTT

J: TRBJ2-5
length: 16
V: TRBV5-6
size: once
D: TRBD2
CDR3: CASSSLAGILQETQYF
DNA: TGTGCCAGCAGCTCCTTAGCGGGGATCCTCCAAGAGACCCAGTACTTC

J: TRBJ2-7
length: 13
V: TRBV29-1
size: .
D: TRBD2
CDR3: CSVLAGAEYEQYF
DNA: TGCAGCGTCCTAGCGGGAGCAGAATACGAGCAGTACTTC

J: TRBJ1-5
length: 15
V: TRBV5-1
size: .
D: .
CDR3: CASSLAGVRGQPQHF
DNA: TGCGCCAGCAGCTTGGCGGGGGTTCGGGGTCAGCCCCAGCATTTT

J: TRBJ2-7
length: 15
V: TRBV4-1
size: .
D: .
CDR3: CASSQETTGLYEQYF
DNA: TGCGCCAGCAGCCAAGAAACTACCGGATTATACGAGCAGTACTTC

J: TRBJ1-2
length: 14
V: TRBV11-1
size: .
D: TRBD1
CDR3: CASSLARDSGGYTF
DNA: TGTGCCAGCAGCTTAGCCCGGGACAGTGGTGGCTACACCTTC

J: TRBJ2-1
length: 20
V: TRBV30
size: few
D: TRBD2
CDR3: CAWSPPGLAGGPSSYNEQFF
DNA: TGTGCCTGGAGTCCGCCGGGACTAGCGGGAGGACCGAGCTCCTACAATGAGCAGTTCTTC

J: TRBJ2-2
length: 13
V: TRBV30
size: .
D: TRBD2
CDR3: CAWKIAGTGELFF
DNA: TGTGCCTGGAAGATAGCGGGTACCGGGGAGCTGTTTTTT

J: TRBJ1-1
length: 14
V: TRBV2
size: .
D: .
CDR3: CASSTDGGATEAFF
DNA: TGTGCCAGCAGTACGGACGGAGGGGCGACTGAAGCTTTCTTT

J: TRBJ2-4
length: 14
V: TRBV5-1
size: .
D: .
CDR3: CASSFDGELNIQYF
DNA: TGCGCCAGCAGCTTCGACGGGGAATTGAACATTCAGTACTTC

J: TRBJ1-5
length: 13
V: TRBV7-8
size: .
D: .
CDR3: CASSFAQWQPQHF
DNA: TGTGCCAGCAGCTTCGCCCAATGGCAGCCCCAGCATTTT

J: TRBJ1-5
length: 18
V: TRBV7-8
size: .
D: TRBD1
CDR3: CASSLSGTGASSNQPQHF
DNA: TGTGCCAGCAGCTTGTCCGGGACAGGGGCTAGTAGCAATCAGCCCCAGCATTTT

J: TRBJ2-7
length: 14
V: TRBV5-1
size: once
D: .
CDR3: CASTPQGRSYEQYF
DNA: TGCGCCAGCACTCCTCAGGGAAGGTCCTACGAGCAGTACTTC

J: TRBJ1-1
length: 15
V: TRBV5-4
size: .
D: .
CDR3: CASSLGPRMNTEAFF
DNA: TGTGCCAGCAGCTTGGGGCCACGGATGAACACTGAAGCTTTCTTT

J: TRBJ2-6
length: 15
V: TRBV10-3
size: .
D: .
CDR3: CAISGEPSGANVLTF
DNA: TGTGCCATCAGTGGGGAACCCTCTGGGGCCAACGTCCTGACTTTC

J: TRBJ2-7
length: 14
V: TRBV28
size: .
D: .
CDR3: CASSLQGKAYEQYF
DNA: TGTGCCAGCAGTTTACAGGGGAAGGCCTACGAGCAGTACTTC

J: TRBJ2-5
length: 11
V: TRBV28
size: .
D: .
CDR3: CASSLQETQYF
DNA: TGTGCCAGCAGCCTTCAAGAGACCCAGTACTTC

J: TRBJ1-4
length: 14
V: TRBV19
size: once
D: .
CDR3: CASTDRKTNEKLFF
DNA: TGTGCCAGTACCGATCGGAAGACTAATGAAAAACTGTTTTTT

J: TRBJ1-1
length: 14
V: TRBV5-5
size: .
D: .
CDR3: CASSLRAGLTEAFF
DNA: TGTGCCAGCAGCTTGAGGGCAGGTTTGACTGAAGCTTTCTTT

J: TRBJ2-3
length: 15
V: TRBV25-1
size: .
D: TRBD2
CDR3: CASSVGLGGGDTQYF
DNA: TGTGCCAGCAGTGTGGGACTAGGCGGGGGAGATACGCAGTATTTT

J: TRBJ1-1
length: 15
V: TRBV27
size: .
D: .
CDR3: CASSWGKSWRTEAFF
DNA: TGTGCCAGCAGTTGGGGAAAATCTTGGCGGACTGAAGCTTTCTTT

J: TRBJ2-6
length: 16
V: TRBV5-1
size: .
D: .
CDR3: CASSLDRVDGANVLTF
DNA: TGCGCCAGCAGCTTGGACAGGGTGGACGGGGCCAACGTCCTGACTTTC

J: TRBJ2-1
length: 15
V: TRBV9
size: once
D: .
CDR3: CASSVGGGSYNEQFF
DNA: TGTGCCAGCAGCGTAGGAGGGGGGAGTTACAATGAGCAGTTCTTC

J: TRBJ1-5
length: 15
V: TRBV19
size: .
D: TRBD1
CDR3: CASSINRGADQPQHF
DNA: TGTGCCAGTAGTATTAACAGGGGAGCGGATCAGCCCCAGCATTTT

J: TRBJ2-3
length: 12
V: TRBV7-6
size: .
D: .
CDR3: CASSLLGNTQYF
DNA: TGTGCCAGCAGCTTATTGGGGAATACGCAGTATTTT

J: TRBJ2-7
length: 14
V: TRBV4-2
size: .
D: .
CDR3: CASSPTRGLNEQYF
DNA: TGTGCCAGCAGCCCCACACGGGGCCTGAACGAGCAGTACTTC

J: TRBJ1-2
length: 15
V: TRBV5-1
size: .
D: .
CDR3: CASSLWGGASYGYTF
DNA: TGCGCCAGCAGCCTATGGGGGGGCGCCAGCTATGGCTACACCTTC

J: TRBJ2-2
length: 15
V: TRBV5-1
size: .
D: .
CDR3: CASGPETLNTGELFF
DNA: TGCGCCAGCGGACCGGAGACCCTGAACACCGGGGAGCTGTTTTTT

J: TRBJ1-1
length: 13
V: TRBV7-2
size: .
D: .
CDR3: CASSFRTGTEAFF
DNA: TGTGCCAGCAGCTTCAGGACGGGCACTGAAGCTTTCTTT

J: TRBJ2-2
length: 14
V: TRBV11-2
size: .
D: TRBD2
CDR3: CASSIERGTGELFF
DNA: TGTGCCAGCAGCATTGAGCGGGGCACCGGGGAGCTGTTTTTT

J: TRBJ1-1
length: 13
V: TRBV29-1
size: .
D: TRBD1
CDR3: CSAWAGGGREAFF
DNA: TGCAGCGCCTGGGCAGGGGGCGGCCGAGAAGCTTTCTTT

J: TRBJ2-7
length: 15
V: TRBV4-1
size: .
D: TRBD2
CDR3: CASSQDTAGTYEQYF
DNA: TGCGCCAGCAGCCAAGATACAGCGGGAACCTACGAGCAGTACTTC

J: TRBJ2-5
length: 14
V: TRBV19
size: .
D: .
CDR3: CASSITAGGETQYF
DNA: TGTGCCAGTAGTATAACGGCAGGCGGGGAGACCCAGTACTTC

J: TRBJ1-5
length: 15
V: TRBV2
size: few
D: TRBD1
CDR3: CASSEKTGHNQPQHF
DNA: TGTGCCAGCAGTGAAAAGACAGGGCACAATCAGCCCCAGCATTTT

J: TRBJ1-4
length: 14
V: TRBV28
size: .
D: TRBD1
CDR3: CASSRGQGAVKLFF
DNA: TGTGCCAGCAGCCGAGGACAGGGGGCTGTGAAACTGTTTTTT

J: TRBJ2-7
length: 12
V: TRBV11-2
size: .
D: .
CDR3: CASSLGPPPWYF
DNA: TGTGCCAGCAGCTTGGGACCGCCGCCCTGGTACTTC

J: TRBJ1-1
length: 16
V: TRBV27
size: few
D: .
CDR3: CASSLGLGGLNTEAFF
DNA: TGTGCCAGCAGCTTAGGGTTGGGGGGGTTGAACACTGAAGCTTTCTTT

J: TRBJ2-3
length: 12
V: TRBV5-4
size: .
D: .
CDR3: CASSSAGASQYF
DNA: TGTGCCAGCAGCTCTGCAGGGGCCTCGCAGTATTTT

J: TRBJ2-3
length: 16
V: TRBV15
size: .
D: .
CDR3: CATSRDPDIRTDTQYF
DNA: TGTGCCACCAGCAGAGATCCGGACATACGCACAGATACGCAGTATTTT

J: TRBJ1-5
length: 18
V: TRBV28
size: .
D: TRBD1
CDR3: CASRPDRGGIRSNQPQHF
DNA: TGTGCCAGCAGACCTGACAGGGGGGGGATCCGGAGCAATCAGCCCCAGCATTTT

J: TRBJ1-1
length: 13
V: TRBV19
size: .
D: .
CDR3: CASSFRQAAEAFF
DNA: TGTGCCAGTAGTTTCAGACAGGCGGCTGAAGCTTTCTTT